A selection of T cell receptor beta chains follows, all from one sample in a study of cytomegalovirus exposure and HLA in healthy donors. Repertoires were generated with immunoSEQ multiplex PCR, while TCRdb's copy carries only in-frame clones and drops some. This table holds 100,000 to 150,000 clones, around 90% found once. Sample: PBMCs. These receptors were taken from a woman between 18 and 29 years old in good health and CMV-seronegative. Each CDR3 is given with its conserved first and last residue. The D gene is left open where the match is weak. Where a row states a size, it is once, few, many or the class of an expanded clone; other rows omit it.

abundance	d_gene	v_gene	j_gene	CDR3nt	CDR3aa
few	TRBD1	TRBV11-2	TRBJ2-7	TGTGCCAGCATCGGACAGGAATACGAGCAGTACTTC	CASIGQEYEQYF
-	TRBD1	TRBV11-2	TRBJ2-3	TGTGCCAGCAGCTTAGGCAGGGGGCCCACAGATACGCAGTATTTT	CASSLGRGPTDTQYF
-	-	TRBV6-1	TRBJ2-3	TGTGCCAGCAGGGGACTCGGGGCAGATACGCAGTATTTT	CASRGLGADTQYF
-	-	TRBV5-4	TRBJ2-5	TGTGCCAGCAGCTTCGGTGGGCGAGAGACCCAGTACTTC	CASSFGGRETQYF
-	-	TRBV7-9	TRBJ1-2	TGTGCCAGCAGCTTAGCGGGGGGTGAGCCCTACTATGGCTACACCTTC	CASSLAGGEPYYGYTF
-	-	TRBV4-1	TRBJ2-2	TGCGCCAGCAGCCCCTATCCCGGAGAATACACCGGGGAGCTGTTTTTT	CASSPYPGEYTGELFF
-	TRBD2	TRBV11-3	TRBJ2-1	TGTGCCAGCAGCCCTGTTTGGGAGGGCCCTCTCGCCTACAATGAGCAGTTCTTC	CASSPVWEGPLAYNEQFF
few	-	TRBV7-9	TRBJ1-2	TGTGCCAGCAGCCAGGGGTTGCCGAGCTATGGCTACACCTTC	CASSQGLPSYGYTF
-	-	TRBV28	TRBJ2-1	TGTGCCAGCAGTCCACCGGGACACAACTCCTACAATGAGCAGTTCTTC	CASSPPGHNSYNEQFF
-	-	TRBV7-9	TRBJ1-4	TGTGCCAGCAGTACCAGGGGCGTGGGGGGGAGAGAAAAACTGTTTTTT	CASSTRGVGGREKLFF
-	-	TRBV9	TRBJ2-7	TGTGCCAGCAGCCCCTGGGGCGCCAGCGGGTCCTACGAGCAGTACTTC	CASSPWGASGSYEQYF
-	TRBD2	TRBV19	TRBJ2-2	TGTGCCAGTAGTACGGGACTAGCCTACACCGGGGAGCTGTTTTTT	CASSTGLAYTGELFF
-	TRBD2	TRBV11-3	TRBJ2-5	TGTGCCAGCAGCTCGGGGGGGTTGATAGAGACCCAGTACTTC	CASSSGGLIETQYF
once	TRBD2	TRBV9	TRBJ2-5	TGTGCCAGCAGCGCGAGCGGGAGTGTCGGGGAGACCCAGTACTTC	CASSASGSVGETQYF
-	-	TRBV15	TRBJ2-7	TGTGCCACCAGCAGAGGTACAGACGTTCCCTACGAGCAGTACTTC	CATSRGTDVPYEQYF
-	TRBD1	TRBV30	TRBJ1-3	TGTGCCTGGAGTTGGGACAGTAGTGGAAACACCATATATTTT	CAWSWDSSGNTIYF
-	TRBD1	TRBV27	TRBJ1-2	TGTGCCAGCAGTATCCGGACAGGGGCTTACTATGGCTACACCTTC	CASSIRTGAYYGYTF
-	TRBD1	TRBV13	TRBJ2-5	TGTGCCAGCAGCGCACAGGGGATGGGACCGGAGACCCAGTACTTC	CASSAQGMGPETQYF
-	TRBD2	TRBV19	TRBJ2-1	TGTGCCAGTAGTCCTCGGACTAGCGGGTTTTCCTACAATGAGCAGTTCTTC	CASSPRTSGFSYNEQFF
-	-	TRBV28	TRBJ1-1	TGTGCCAGCGGACAAAACACTGAAGCTTTCTTT	CASGQNTEAFF
-	TRBD1	TRBV14	TRBJ2-7	TGTGCCAGCAGCCGCAGGGGGCGAGGGTTCTACGAGCAGTACTTC	CASSRRGRGFYEQYF
once	-	TRBV27	TRBJ2-1	TGTGCCAGCAGTTTTTCTCTCGGAGACTACTACAATGAGCAGTTCTTC	CASSFSLGDYYNEQFF
-	TRBD1	TRBV29-1	TRBJ2-3	TGCAGCATCGGGACAGCCCTTCCCGGTCTAGATACGCAGTATTTT	CSIGTALPGLDTQYF
-	TRBD1	TRBV28	TRBJ1-1	TGTGCCAGCAGTCCCTGGACAGGAGAGGACACTGAAGCTTTCTTT	CASSPWTGEDTEAFF
-	TRBD2	TRBV11-2	TRBJ2-1	TGTGCCAGCAGCTTAGGACTAGCGAACAATGAGCAGTTCTTC	CASSLGLANNEQFF
-	-	TRBV6-6	TRBJ1-1	TGTGCCAGCAGTCGACAGGCCACGAGCACTGAAGCTTTCTTT	CASSRQATSTEAFF
-	-	TRBV28	TRBJ2-3	TGTGCCAGCAGTATAATCGGGACTTCAAATGAGGGTTATACGCAGTATTTT	CASSIIGTSNEGYTQYF
-	-	TRBV4-1	TRBJ2-1	TGCGCCAGCAGCCAAGATAGCAGGGGAAGTGAGCAGTTCTTC	CASSQDSRGSEQFF
once	-	TRBV29-1	TRBJ2-7	TGCAGCGTTGAAGGACAGGGGAGGGGGGAGCAGTACTTC	CSVEGQGRGEQYF
-	TRBD2	TRBV2	TRBJ2-1	TGTGCCAGCATGTCCAGCGGGGCTCGGAATGAGCAGTTCTTC	CASMSSGARNEQFF
-	TRBD2	TRBV11-3	TRBJ2-1	TGTGCCAGCAGCTTAGAATTCTCCAATGCGGGAGACGGAGGAGAGCAGTTCTTC	CASSLEFSNAGDGGEQFF
-	TRBD1	TRBV11-3	TRBJ1-2	TGTGCCAGCAGCTTCCGGACAGGGGGCAGAGGCTACACCTTC	CASSFRTGGRGYTF
-	TRBD1	TRBV12-5	TRBJ1-5	TGTGCTAGTGGTTTCCCCCGGGACAGGCCTTATAGCAATCAGCCCCAGCATTTT	CASGFPRDRPYSNQPQHF
-	-	TRBV7-9	TRBJ1-5	TGTGCCAGCAGCCTGGATACGGGACTTGGCAATCAGCCCCAGCATTTT	CASSLDTGLGNQPQHF
-	TRBD1	TRBV27	TRBJ1-1	TGTGCCAGCAGTCCCTACAGGGGAATGAACACTGAAGCTTTCTTT	CASSPYRGMNTEAFF
-	TRBD2	TRBV11-3	TRBJ2-5	TGTGCCAGCAGCCCACGACTAGCGGGAGGGCCGGGAGAGACCCAGTACTTC	CASSPRLAGGPGETQYF
-	TRBD1	TRBV2	TRBJ2-4	TGTGCCAGCTCAGGGGGCGGGCTAGCCAAAAACATTCAGTACTTC	CASSGGGLAKNIQYF
-	TRBD1	TRBV28	TRBJ2-5	TGTGCCAGCAGTCCCCTAACCAGGGGGCGAGAGACCCAGTACTTC	CASSPLTRGRETQYF
-	-	TRBV11-2	TRBJ2-2	TGTGCCAGCAGCTTTTTCATCCGGGAGCTGTTTTTT	CASSFFIRELFF
-	-	TRBV14	TRBJ1-2	TGTGCCAGCAGCCAAGTCCGGGGGGCCTATGGCTACACCTTC	CASSQVRGAYGYTF
-	TRBD2	TRBV10-1	TRBJ2-1	TGCGCCAGCAGTGAAGGGCGGGAGGGCCTTCCAGGTTCCTACAATGAGCAGTTCTTC	CASSEGREGLPGSYNEQFF
-	-	TRBV21-1	TRBJ2-1	TGTGCCAGCAGCAAAGGGACAGTATGCGATGAGCAGTTCTTC	CASSKGTVCDEQFF
-	-	TRBV10-1	TRBJ2-3	TGCGCCAGCACCCTAACCCCGTCTTCCACAGATACGCAGTATTTT	CASTLTPSSTDTQYF
-	-	TRBV19	TRBJ2-7	TGTGCCAGTAGTAGCCGGCAGGGGGTATCCTCCGGCGGGAGGTCTCGATACGAGCAGTACTTC	CASSSRQGVSSGGRSRYEQYF
few	TRBD1	TRBV27	TRBJ1-5	TGTGCCAGCAGTTTTTTAGGACAGGGCAATCAGCCCCAGCATTTT	CASSFLGQGNQPQHF
-	TRBD1	TRBV27	TRBJ2-7	TGTGCCAGCAGTTTTTGGACAGGCGAGCAGTACTTC	CASSFWTGEQYF
once	-	TRBV6-6	TRBJ1-2	TGTGCCAGCAGTTACAGGGGTGATGGCTACACCTTC	CASSYRGDGYTF
-	TRBD2	TRBV5-5	TRBJ2-1	TGTGCCAGCAGCTTCGGAGCGGGAGTCGGGGATGAGCAGTTCTTC	CASSFGAGVGDEQFF
-	TRBD2	TRBV19	TRBJ2-7	TGTGCCAGTAGTCGACTCGCTCCGGGACTAGGCTCCTACGAGCAGTACTTC	CASSRLAPGLGSYEQYF
-	TRBD2	TRBV19	TRBJ2-5	TGTGCCAGCGGACTAGCGGGAGTTCAAGGAGAGACCCAGTACTTC	CASGLAGVQGETQYF
-	TRBD1	TRBV27	TRBJ1-1	TGTGCCAGCAGTTTATTGGGGACAGCGAACACTGAAGCTTTCTTT	CASSLLGTANTEAFF
-	TRBD1	TRBV5-1	TRBJ2-7	TGCGCCAGCAGCTTGGCTCAGGACAGGGGGGGATACGAGCAGTACTTC	CASSLAQDRGGYEQYF